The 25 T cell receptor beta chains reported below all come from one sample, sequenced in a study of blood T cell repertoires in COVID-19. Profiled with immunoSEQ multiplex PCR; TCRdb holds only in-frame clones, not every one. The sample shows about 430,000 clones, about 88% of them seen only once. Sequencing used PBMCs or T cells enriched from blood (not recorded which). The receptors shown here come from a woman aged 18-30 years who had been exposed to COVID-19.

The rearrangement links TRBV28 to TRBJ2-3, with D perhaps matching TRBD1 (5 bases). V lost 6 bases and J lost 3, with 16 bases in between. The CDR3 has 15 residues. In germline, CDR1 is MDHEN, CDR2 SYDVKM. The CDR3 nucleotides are TGTGCCAGCAGAAGCCAGGGAAGGCATACAGATACGCAGTATTTT. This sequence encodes CASRSQGRHTDTQYF.

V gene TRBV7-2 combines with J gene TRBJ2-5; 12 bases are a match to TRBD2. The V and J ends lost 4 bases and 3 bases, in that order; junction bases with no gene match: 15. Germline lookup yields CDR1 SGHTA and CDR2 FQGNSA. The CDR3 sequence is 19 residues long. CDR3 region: CASSSHRLAGASVEETQYF. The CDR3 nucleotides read TGTGCCAGCAGCTCCCACCGACTAGCGGGAGCTTCGGTGGAAGAGACCCAGTACTTC.

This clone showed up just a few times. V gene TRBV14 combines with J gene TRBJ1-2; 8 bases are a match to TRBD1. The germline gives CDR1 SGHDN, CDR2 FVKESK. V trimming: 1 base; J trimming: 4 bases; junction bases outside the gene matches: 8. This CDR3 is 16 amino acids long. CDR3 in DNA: TGTGCCAGCAGCCAAGGAGTATCAGGGGGCTTCTATGGCTACACCTTC. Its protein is CASSQGVSGGFYGYTF.

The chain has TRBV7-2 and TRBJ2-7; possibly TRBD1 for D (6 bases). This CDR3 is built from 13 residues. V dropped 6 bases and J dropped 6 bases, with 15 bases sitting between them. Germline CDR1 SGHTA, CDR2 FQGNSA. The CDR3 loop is CASSSQGSVEQYF. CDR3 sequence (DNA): TGTGCCAGCAGTTCACAGGGTTCTGTCGAGCAGTACTTC.

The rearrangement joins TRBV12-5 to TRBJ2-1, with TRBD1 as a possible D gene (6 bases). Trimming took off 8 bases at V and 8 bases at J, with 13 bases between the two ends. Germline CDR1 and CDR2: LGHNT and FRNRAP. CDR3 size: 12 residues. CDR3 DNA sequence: TGTGCTAGTCGGCGGACAGTTCATGAGCAGTTCTTC. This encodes CASRRTVHEQFF.

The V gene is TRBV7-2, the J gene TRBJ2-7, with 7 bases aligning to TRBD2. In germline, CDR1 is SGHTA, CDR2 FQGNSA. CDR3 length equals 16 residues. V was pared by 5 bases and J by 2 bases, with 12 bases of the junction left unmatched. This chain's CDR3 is CASSLDSSGYAYEQYF. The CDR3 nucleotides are TGTGCCAGCAGCCTCGACTCTAGCGGCTACGCCTACGAGCAGTACTTC. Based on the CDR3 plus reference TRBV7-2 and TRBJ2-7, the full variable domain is GAGVSQSPSNKVTEKGKDVELRCDPISGHTALYWYRQSLGQGLEFLIYFQGNSAPDKSGLPSDRFSAERTGGSVSTLTIQRTQQEDSAVYLCASSLDSSGYAYEQYFGPGTRLTVT.

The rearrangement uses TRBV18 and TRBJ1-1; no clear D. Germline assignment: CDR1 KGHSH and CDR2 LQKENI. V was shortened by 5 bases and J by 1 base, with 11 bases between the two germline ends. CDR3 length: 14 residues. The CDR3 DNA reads TGTGCCAGCTCAACCCTACAGAGGAACACTGAAGCTTTCTTT. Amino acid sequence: CASSTLQRNTEAFF.

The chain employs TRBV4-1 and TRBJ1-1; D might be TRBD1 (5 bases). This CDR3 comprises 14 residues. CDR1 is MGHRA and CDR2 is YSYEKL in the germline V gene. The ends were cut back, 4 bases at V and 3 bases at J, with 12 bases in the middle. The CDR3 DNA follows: TGCGCCAGCAGCCTTGGGGCCAGGGACACTGAAGCTTTCTTT. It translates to CASSLGARDTEAFF.

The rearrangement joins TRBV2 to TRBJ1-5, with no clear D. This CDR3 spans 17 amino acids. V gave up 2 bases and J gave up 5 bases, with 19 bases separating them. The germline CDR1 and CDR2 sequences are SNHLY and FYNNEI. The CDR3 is CASSEPGLAYGDQPQHF. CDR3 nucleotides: TGTGCCAGCAGTGAACCGGGTCTCGCTTACGGCGATCAGCCCCAGCATTTT.

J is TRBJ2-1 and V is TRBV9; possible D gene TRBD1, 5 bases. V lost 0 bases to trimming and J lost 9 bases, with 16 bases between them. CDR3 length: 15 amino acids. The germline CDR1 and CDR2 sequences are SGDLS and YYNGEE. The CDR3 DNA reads TGTGCCAGCAGCGTAGCCCTCACGGCGCAGGGTGAGCAGTTCTTC. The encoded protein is CASSVALTAQGEQFF.

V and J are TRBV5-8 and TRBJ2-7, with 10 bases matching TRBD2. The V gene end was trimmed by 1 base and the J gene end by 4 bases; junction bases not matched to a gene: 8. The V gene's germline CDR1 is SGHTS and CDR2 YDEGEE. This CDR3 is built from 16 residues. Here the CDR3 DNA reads TGTGCCAGCAGCTTGTTTGCTAGCGGGGGTCTATACGAGCAGTACTTC. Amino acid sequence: CASSLFASGGLYEQYF.

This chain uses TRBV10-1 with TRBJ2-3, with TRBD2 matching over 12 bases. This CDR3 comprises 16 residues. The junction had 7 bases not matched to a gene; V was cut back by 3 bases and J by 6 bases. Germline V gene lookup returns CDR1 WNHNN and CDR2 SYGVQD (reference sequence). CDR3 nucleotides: TGCGCCAGCAGTGACTCTAGACTAGCGGGAGAGGATACGCAGTATTTT. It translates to CASSDSRLAGEDTQYF.

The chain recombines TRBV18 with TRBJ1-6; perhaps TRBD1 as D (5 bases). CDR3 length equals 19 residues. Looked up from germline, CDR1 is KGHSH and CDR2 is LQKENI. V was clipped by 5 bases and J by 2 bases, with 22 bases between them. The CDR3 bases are TGTGCCAGCTCATCCCTCCGACAGCCGGAGGGCCCCTATAATTCACCCCTCCACTTT. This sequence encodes CASSSLRQPEGPYNSPLHF.

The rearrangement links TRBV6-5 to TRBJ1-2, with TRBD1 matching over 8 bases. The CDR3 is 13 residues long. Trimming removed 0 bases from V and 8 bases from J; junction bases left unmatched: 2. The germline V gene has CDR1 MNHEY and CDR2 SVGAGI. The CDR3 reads CASSYSDREGYTF. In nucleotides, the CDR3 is TGTGCCAGCAGTTACTCGGACAGGGAAGGCTACACCTTC.

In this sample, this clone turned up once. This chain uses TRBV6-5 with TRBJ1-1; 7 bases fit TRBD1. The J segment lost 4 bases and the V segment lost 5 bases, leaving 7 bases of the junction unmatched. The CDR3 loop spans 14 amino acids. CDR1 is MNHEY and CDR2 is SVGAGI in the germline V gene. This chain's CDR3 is CASSQRDRATEAFF. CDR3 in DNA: TGTGCCAGCAGTCAACGCGACAGGGCCACTGAAGCTTTCTTT.

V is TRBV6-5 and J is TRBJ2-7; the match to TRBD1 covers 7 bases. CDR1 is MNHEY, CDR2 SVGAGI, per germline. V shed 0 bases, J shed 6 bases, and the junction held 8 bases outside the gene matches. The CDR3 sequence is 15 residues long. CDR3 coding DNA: TGTGCCAGCAGTTACTCTCCGGGACAGCATTCCGAGCAGTACTTC. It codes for CASSYSPGQHSEQYF.

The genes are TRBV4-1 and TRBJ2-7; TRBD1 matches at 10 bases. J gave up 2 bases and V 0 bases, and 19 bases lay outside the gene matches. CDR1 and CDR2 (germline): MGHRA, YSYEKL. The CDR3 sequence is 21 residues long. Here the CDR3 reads CASSQDLSPLQGQGDTYEQYF. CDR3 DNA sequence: TGCGCCAGCAGCCAAGATCTTTCCCCCCTACAAGGACAGGGGGATACCTACGAGCAGTACTTC.

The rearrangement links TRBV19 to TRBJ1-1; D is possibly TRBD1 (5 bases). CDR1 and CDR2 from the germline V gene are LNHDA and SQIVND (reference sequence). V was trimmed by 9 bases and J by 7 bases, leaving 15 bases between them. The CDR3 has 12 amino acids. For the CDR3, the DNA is TGTGCCAGCGTGGGCAGGGCCGATGAAGCTTTCTTT. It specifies CASVGRADEAFF.

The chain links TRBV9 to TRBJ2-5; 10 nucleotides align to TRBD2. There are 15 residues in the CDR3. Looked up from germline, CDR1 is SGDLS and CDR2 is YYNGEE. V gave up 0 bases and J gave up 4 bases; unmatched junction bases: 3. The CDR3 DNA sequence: TGTGCCAGCAGCGTAGCTACTAGCGGGGCAGAGACCCAGTACTTC. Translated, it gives CASSVATSGAETQYF.

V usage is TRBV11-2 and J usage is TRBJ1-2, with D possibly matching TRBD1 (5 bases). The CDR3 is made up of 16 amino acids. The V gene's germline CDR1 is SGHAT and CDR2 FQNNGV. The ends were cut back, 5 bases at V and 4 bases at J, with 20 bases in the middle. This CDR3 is CASSRQGVGLTYGYTF. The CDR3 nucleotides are TGTGCCAGCAGCCGTCAAGGGGTGGGCCTAACCTATGGCTACACCTTC. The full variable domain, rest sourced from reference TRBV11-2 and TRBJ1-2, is EAGVAQSPRYKIIEKRQSVAFWCNPISGHATLYWYQQILGQGPKLLIQFQNNGVVDDSQLPKDRFSAERLKGVDSTLKIQPAKLEDSAVYLCASSRQGVGLTYGYTFGSGTRLTVV.

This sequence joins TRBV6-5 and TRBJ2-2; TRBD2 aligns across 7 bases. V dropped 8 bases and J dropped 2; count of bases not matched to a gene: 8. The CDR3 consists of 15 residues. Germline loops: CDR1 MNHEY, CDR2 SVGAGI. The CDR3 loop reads CASARTSGNTGELFF. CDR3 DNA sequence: TGTGCCAGCGCCCGGACTAGTGGTAACACCGGGGAGCTGTTTTTT.

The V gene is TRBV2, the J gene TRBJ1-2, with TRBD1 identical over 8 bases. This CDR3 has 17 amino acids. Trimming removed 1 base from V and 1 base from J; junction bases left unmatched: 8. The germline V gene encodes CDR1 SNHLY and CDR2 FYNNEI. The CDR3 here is CASSEGQQGGINYGYTF. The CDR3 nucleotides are TGTGCCAGCAGTGAAGGTCAACAGGGGGGCATTAACTATGGCTACACCTTC.

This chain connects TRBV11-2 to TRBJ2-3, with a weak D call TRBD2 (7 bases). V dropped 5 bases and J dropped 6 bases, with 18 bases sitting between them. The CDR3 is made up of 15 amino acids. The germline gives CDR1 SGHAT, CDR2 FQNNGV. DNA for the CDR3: TGTGCCAGCAGCCCCACTCTGCGGGGGCAGGATACGCAGTATTTT. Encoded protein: CASSPTLRGQDTQYF.

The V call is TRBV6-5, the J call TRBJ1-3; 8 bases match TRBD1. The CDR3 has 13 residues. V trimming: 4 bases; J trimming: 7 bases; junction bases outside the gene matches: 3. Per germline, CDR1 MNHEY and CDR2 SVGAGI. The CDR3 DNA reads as TGTGCCAGCAGTTCTGACAGGGGCAACACCATATATTTT. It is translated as CASSSDRGNTIYF.

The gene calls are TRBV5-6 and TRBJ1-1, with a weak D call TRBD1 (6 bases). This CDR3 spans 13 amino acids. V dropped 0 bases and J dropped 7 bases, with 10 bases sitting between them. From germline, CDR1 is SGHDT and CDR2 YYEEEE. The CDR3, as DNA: TGTGCCAGCAGCTTGGACAGGGACATTGAAGCTTTCTTT. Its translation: CASSLDRDIEAFF.